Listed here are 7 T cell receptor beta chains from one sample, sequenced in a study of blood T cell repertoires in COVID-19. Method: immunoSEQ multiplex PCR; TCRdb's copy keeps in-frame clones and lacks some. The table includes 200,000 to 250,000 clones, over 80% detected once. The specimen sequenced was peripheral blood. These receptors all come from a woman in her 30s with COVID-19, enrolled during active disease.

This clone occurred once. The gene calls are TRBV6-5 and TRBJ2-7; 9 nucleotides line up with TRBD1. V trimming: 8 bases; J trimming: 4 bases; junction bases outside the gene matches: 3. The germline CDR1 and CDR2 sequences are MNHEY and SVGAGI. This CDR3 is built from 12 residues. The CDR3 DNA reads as TGTGCCAGCGGGACAGGGAGGTACGAGCAGTACTTC. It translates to CASGTGRYEQYF.

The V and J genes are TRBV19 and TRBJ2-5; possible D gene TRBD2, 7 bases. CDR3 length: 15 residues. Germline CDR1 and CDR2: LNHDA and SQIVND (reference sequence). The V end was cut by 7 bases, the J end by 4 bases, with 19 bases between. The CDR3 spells CASTLGRGNSETQYF. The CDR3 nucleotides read TGTGCCAGTACCCTTGGGAGGGGGAATTCAGAGACCCAGTACTTC.

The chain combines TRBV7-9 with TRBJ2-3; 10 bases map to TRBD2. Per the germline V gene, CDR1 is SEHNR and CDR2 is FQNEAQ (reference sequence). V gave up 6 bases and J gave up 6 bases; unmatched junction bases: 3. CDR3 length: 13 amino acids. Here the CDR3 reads CASRLAGLDTQYF. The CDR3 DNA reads TGTGCCAGCAGACTAGCGGGACTGGATACGCAGTATTTT.

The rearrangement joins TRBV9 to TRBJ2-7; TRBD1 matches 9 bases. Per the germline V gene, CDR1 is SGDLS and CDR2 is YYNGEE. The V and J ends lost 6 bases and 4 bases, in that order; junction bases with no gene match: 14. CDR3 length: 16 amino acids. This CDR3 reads CASTNLKDRGNYEQYF. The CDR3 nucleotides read TGTGCCAGCACTAACCTCAAGGACAGGGGAAATTACGAGCAGTACTTC.

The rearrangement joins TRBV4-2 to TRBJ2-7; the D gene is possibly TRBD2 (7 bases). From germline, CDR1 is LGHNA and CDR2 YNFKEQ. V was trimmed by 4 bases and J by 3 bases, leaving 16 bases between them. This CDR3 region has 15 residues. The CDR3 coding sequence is TGTGCCAGCAGCCCAGAATGGGGGGGCGGCTACGAGCAGTACTTC. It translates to CASSPEWGGGYEQYF.

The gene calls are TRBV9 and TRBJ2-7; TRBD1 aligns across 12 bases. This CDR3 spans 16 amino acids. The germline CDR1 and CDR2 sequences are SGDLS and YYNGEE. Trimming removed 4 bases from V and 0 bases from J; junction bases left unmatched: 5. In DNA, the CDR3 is TGTGCCAGCAGCCTAGGGACAGGGGGCGCCTCCTACGAGCAGTACTTC. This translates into CASSLGTGGASYEQYF.

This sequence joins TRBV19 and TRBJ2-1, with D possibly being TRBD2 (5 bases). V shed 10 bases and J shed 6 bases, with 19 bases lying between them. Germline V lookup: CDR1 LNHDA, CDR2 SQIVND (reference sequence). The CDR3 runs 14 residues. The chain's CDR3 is CATTERWGVNEQFF. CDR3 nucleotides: TGTGCCACAACGGAGCGGTGGGGTGTCAATGAGCAGTTCTTC.